This is a list of T cell receptor beta chains from one sample in a study of blood T cell repertoires in COVID-19. Repertoires were generated with immunoSEQ multiplex PCR, while TCRdb's copy carries only in-frame clones and drops some. Seen here are about 350,000 clones, roughly nine tenths observed once, and the top ten hold roughly 3.9%. The sequenced sample was peripheral blood. Source of these receptors: a woman aged 55-75 years with COVID-19, enrolled during active disease. The CDR3 runs from the conserved cysteine through the conserved F or W. Each record gives: V gene, J gene, D gene, clone size, CDR3 DNA, CDR3 protein. D genes are given only for firm matches. Not all rows give a size; the values are once, few, many and, for expanded clones, a class.

v_gene: TRBV18
j_gene: TRBJ1-1
d_gene: NA
abundance: once
CDR3nt: TGTGCCAGCTCACCAGAGACCAGGGATGAAGCTTTCTTT
CDR3aa: CASSPETRDEAFF

v_gene: TRBV9
j_gene: TRBJ2-2
d_gene: TRBD2
abundance: NA
CDR3nt: TGTGCCAGCAGCCGTACTAGCGGGGGGCCTTACACCGGGGAGCTGTTTTTT
CDR3aa: CASSRTSGGPYTGELFF

v_gene: TRBV19
j_gene: TRBJ1-1
d_gene: TRBD1
abundance: once
CDR3nt: TGTGCCAGCCTAGGAGAGACAGGGAGGACTGAAGCTTTCTTT
CDR3aa: CASLGETGRTEAFF

v_gene: TRBV19
j_gene: TRBJ1-4
d_gene: NA
abundance: once
CDR3nt: TGTGCCAGTCATCGGGCCGGGGCAACTAATGAAAAACTGTTTTTT
CDR3aa: CASHRAGATNEKLFF

v_gene: TRBV5-1
j_gene: TRBJ1-5
d_gene: NA
abundance: NA
CDR3nt: TGCGCCAGCAGCTTGGCAGGCCTTAGCAATCAGCCCCAGCATTTT
CDR3aa: CASSLAGLSNQPQHF

v_gene: TRBV4-1
j_gene: TRBJ1-2
d_gene: NA
abundance: NA
CDR3nt: TGCGCCAGCAGCCAAGTAGCGGTCAGGCAGTATGGCTACACCTTC
CDR3aa: CASSQVAVRQYGYTF

v_gene: TRBV28
j_gene: TRBJ1-1
d_gene: TRBD1
abundance: NA
CDR3nt: TGTGCCAGCAGTTCTACGGGACAGGGGACTGAAGCTTTCTTT
CDR3aa: CASSSTGQGTEAFF

v_gene: TRBV5-1
j_gene: TRBJ2-5
d_gene: NA
abundance: once
CDR3nt: TGCGCCAGCAGCTTATCCCGAGCCCAAGAGACCCAGTACTTC
CDR3aa: CASSLSRAQETQYF

v_gene: TRBV27
j_gene: TRBJ1-5
d_gene: NA
abundance: NA
CDR3nt: TGTGCCAGCAGTCCTCGGACTGATCGACAGCCCCAGCATTTT
CDR3aa: CASSPRTDRQPQHF

v_gene: TRBV9
j_gene: TRBJ1-5
d_gene: TRBD1
abundance: NA
CDR3nt: TGTGCCAGCAGCGTAGGGGACAGTACGATAGGGCCCCAGCATTTT
CDR3aa: CASSVGDSTIGPQHF

v_gene: TRBV10-3
j_gene: TRBJ1-6
d_gene: TRBD1
abundance: NA
CDR3nt: TGTGCCATCAGTGACATCGGACAGGGTAATTCGCCCCTCCACTTT
CDR3aa: CAISDIGQGNSPLHF